The present TCR beta chain was sequenced within a study of cytomegalovirus exposure and HLA in healthy donors. Broader study findings: Rates of TCR association differed by HLA locus in a later analysis, with DRB1 highest and HLA-C lowest.

The PCR was carried out with 60 Vbeta primers and 13 Jbeta primers. Profiling relied on immunoSEQ multiplex PCR, and the TCRdb table lists in-frame clones only, not all of them. This sample contains around 80,000 clones. The junction had 8 bases not matched to a gene; V was cut back by 4 bases and J by 2 bases. The CDR3 contains 15 residues. Germline lookup yields CDR1 LGHNA and CDR2 YSLEER. As to this clone: Its antigen is not known.

The genes are TRBV4-3 and TRBJ2-7, with 7 nucleotides matching TRBD1. The origin of this receptor is a boy younger than 18 in good health and CMV-seronegative. Source material: PBMCs. The CDR3 reads CASSRDRARTYEQYF. CDR3 DNA: TGCGCCAGCAGCCGAGACAGGGCCCGTACCTACGAGCAGTACTTC.